The 9 T cell receptor beta chains presented below share a single source sample, sequenced in a study of Graves' ophthalmopathy and Graves' hyperthyroidism (dated by TCRdb to 2016 to 2019). Sequencer: Illumina HiSeq 2000. For repertoire sequencing, TCR beta CDR3 regions were amplified from RNA transcripts. The first round was an RT-PCR using HTBI primers with the Qiagen OneStep RT-PCR kit, and this first round was followed by a second-round multiplex PCR, then size selection and purification. Using fastp trimming at Q25 and MiXCR clonotype assembly, TCRdb reanalyzed the public sequencing data and kept in-frame beta chains. All rows with the same CDR3 protein become a single entry with the most common DNA and genes. For this sample the table gives about 740,000 distinct CDR3 sequences, of which roughly 40% were detected only once. The ten largest make up around 40% of the sample. The specimen sequenced was peripheral blood. The receptors come from an adult man with Graves' ophthalmopathy.

The chain couples TRBV7-9 to TRBJ1-6; 8 bases line up with TRBD1. CDR1 SEHNR and CDR2 FQNEAQ come from the germline V gene (reference sequence). V shed 5 bases and J 5 bases; nucleotides not matched to a gene: 5. The CDR3 is 15 amino acids. The CDR3 nucleotides are TGTGCCAGCAGCGCGAAGGACAGGGATAATTCACCCCTCCACTTT. Its protein product is CASSAKDRDNSPLHF.

V usage is TRBV19 and J usage is TRBJ2-7, with D tentatively TRBD2 (6 bases). CDR3 length equals 14 residues. Germline CDR1 is LNHDA and CDR2 is SQIVND (reference sequence). V was cut by 5 bases and J by 6 bases, with 17 bases left in between. This chain's CDR3 is CASSVSHQGGEQYF. The DNA for the CDR3 is TGTGCCAGTAGTGTCTCCCACCAGGGAGGCGAGCAGTACTTC.

In the case of this clonotype: Germline and junction disagree at one end, which may indicate a read error. V and J are TRBV7-9 and TRBJ2-7, with 8 nucleotides matching TRBD1. The germline CDR1 and CDR2 sequences are SEHNR and FQNEAQ (reference sequence). This CDR3 has 14 amino acids. CDR3 DNA sequence: TGTGTCAGCAGCTCGAACAGGGGGTTCGACGAGCAGTACTTC. Its translation: CVSSSNRGFDEQYF.

J is TRBJ1-1 and V is TRBV2; no definite D call. Deletions cut 5 bases from V and 3 bases from J, with 13 bases between. The germline CDR1 and CDR2 sequences are SNHLY and FYNNEI. This CDR3 has 14 residues. The chain's CDR3 is CASSYGVLYTEAFF. The CDR3 region has the DNA TGTGCCAGCAGTTACGGGGTTCTCTACACTGAAGCTTTCTTT.

This clonotype was found many times. The rearrangement links TRBV12-3 or TRBV12-4 to TRBJ2-7, with D tentatively TRBD1 (6 bases). Trimming pared 3 bases from V and 6 bases from J, leaving 9 bases between. This CDR3 has 12 residues. The CDR3 region is CASSFGTREQYF. In DNA form, the CDR3 reads TGTGCCAGCAGTTTTGGGACACGCGAGCAGTACTTC.

This rearrangement joins TRBV7-9 to TRBJ2-5; TRBD2 matches at 7 bases. The DNA end is more similar to TRBJ2-1, so the J call may be wrong. This CDR3 has 15 residues. The V gene's germline CDR1 is SEHNR and CDR2 FQNEAQ (reference sequence). The CDR3 spells CASSLPGGGKNEQFF. The CDR3 nucleotides are TGTGCCAGCAGCTTACCGGGGGGTGGAAAGAATGAGCAGTTCTTC.

This clonotype was observed once. CDR3 in amino acids: CASSSTTVTEAFF. The CDR3 nucleotides read TGTGCCAGCAGCTCTACCACGGTGACTGAAGCTTTCTTT. The rearrangement uses TRBV7-1 and TRBJ1-1, with D uncertain. TRBV7-1 is classed as an ORF, of uncertain function. Trimming stripped 3 bases from V and 5 bases from J, with 10 bases between. CDR3 length: 13 amino acids.

This chain joins TRBV7-9 and TRBJ1-3; TRBD1 might be the D (5 bases). Germline lookup yields CDR1 SEHNR and CDR2 FQNEAQ (reference sequence). The CDR3 has 15 residues. Between the trimmed V and J ends, which lost 6 bases and 0 bases, there was a span of 12 bases. Here the CDR3 DNA reads TGTGCCAGCAGTTCCGAGACAGCCTCTGGAAACACCATATATTTT. It yields the protein CASSSETASGNTIYF.

In DNA form, the CDR3 reads TGTGCCAGTAGACACCCTTGGGGAGGCGTTGAAGCTTTCTTT. Translation: CASRHPWGGVEAFF. The chain is built from TRBV19 and TRBJ1-1; D is undetermined. CDR1 is LNHDA, CDR2 SQIVND, per germline (reference sequence). This CDR3 region has 14 residues. V lost 6 bases, J lost 7 bases, and 18 bases lay in between.